The rows below give T cell receptor beta chains drawn from one sample of a study of cytomegalovirus exposure and HLA in healthy donors. Produced via immunoSEQ multiplex PCR; TCRdb's table is partial and in-frame only. This table has some 180,000 clones, roughly a tenth appearing once. Sequencing was performed on PBMCs. Receptors were obtained from a woman aged 30 to 39 in good health and CMV-seropositive. Both conserved end residues are part of each CDR3. The D gene is left open where the match is weak. Size is omitted from some rows. Given values are once, few, many or a class for expanded clones.

j_call: TRBJ1-3
d_call: NA
cdr3_length: 19
v_call: TRBV9
clone_size: once
cdr3_aa: CASSVGSRVPFLSGNTIYF
cdr3_nt: TGTGCCAGCAGCGTAGGGTCGAGGGTCCCTTTCCTCTCTGGAAACACCATATATTTT

j_call: TRBJ2-5
d_call: TRBD1
cdr3_length: 15
v_call: TRBV30
clone_size: NA
cdr3_aa: CAWSTGQGGQETQYF
cdr3_nt: TGTGCCTGGAGTACCGGACAGGGGGGGCAAGAGACCCAGTACTTC

j_call: TRBJ1-3
d_call: NA
cdr3_length: 16
v_call: TRBV10-3
clone_size: NA
cdr3_aa: CAVSDIQGRGGNTIYF
cdr3_nt: TGTGCCGTCAGTGACATCCAAGGGAGAGGTGGAAACACCATATATTTT

j_call: TRBJ2-2
d_call: NA
cdr3_length: 13
v_call: TRBV5-1
clone_size: NA
cdr3_aa: CASSAGGTGELFF
cdr3_nt: TGCGCCAGCAGCGCCGGTGGCACCGGGGAGCTGTTTTTT

j_call: TRBJ2-7
d_call: TRBD1
cdr3_length: 14
v_call: TRBV5-4
clone_size: NA
cdr3_aa: CASTSRDRGLEQYF
cdr3_nt: TGTGCCAGCACCAGCCGGGACAGGGGGCTCGAGCAGTACTTC

j_call: TRBJ2-5
d_call: NA
cdr3_length: 15
v_call: TRBV7-9
clone_size: few
cdr3_aa: CASSFQGARREYQYF
cdr3_nt: TGTGCCAGCAGCTTCCAGGGGGCCCGGCGGGAGTACCAGTACTTC

j_call: TRBJ2-7
d_call: TRBD1
cdr3_length: 13
v_call: TRBV6-1
clone_size: few
cdr3_aa: CATRDRGFREQYF
cdr3_nt: TGTGCCACCCGGGACAGGGGGTTTAGGGAGCAGTACTTC

j_call: TRBJ1-5
d_call: NA
cdr3_length: 14
v_call: TRBV9
clone_size: NA
cdr3_aa: CASSVGQAPQPQHF
cdr3_nt: TGTGCCAGCAGCGTAGGGCAGGCCCCTCAGCCCCAGCATTTT

j_call: TRBJ2-7
d_call: TRBD2
cdr3_length: 15
v_call: TRBV7-2
clone_size: NA
cdr3_aa: CASSADGTRFYEQYF
cdr3_nt: TGTGCCAGCAGCGCGGACGGGACTAGGTTCTACGAGCAGTACTTC

j_call: TRBJ2-7
d_call: NA
cdr3_length: 14
v_call: TRBV19
clone_size: NA
cdr3_aa: CASSGRGPSYEQYF
cdr3_nt: TGTGCCAGTAGTGGCAGGGGTCCATCCTACGAGCAGTACTTC

j_call: TRBJ2-3
d_call: NA
cdr3_length: 15
v_call: TRBV15
clone_size: NA
cdr3_aa: CATSRDARTDRTQYF
cdr3_nt: TGTGCCACCAGCAGAGATGCCCGGACTGATCGGACGCAGTATTTT

j_call: TRBJ2-2
d_call: TRBD1
cdr3_length: 16
v_call: TRBV9
clone_size: NA
cdr3_aa: CASSGTGGLTTGELFF
cdr3_nt: TGTGCCAGCAGCGGGACAGGGGGCCTTACCACCGGGGAGCTGTTTTTT

j_call: TRBJ2-3
d_call: NA
cdr3_length: 11
v_call: TRBV11-2
clone_size: few
cdr3_aa: CASSPGGTQYF
cdr3_nt: TGTGCCAGTTCCCCCGGAGGGACGCAGTATTTT

j_call: TRBJ1-4
d_call: NA
cdr3_length: 18
v_call: TRBV9
clone_size: few
cdr3_aa: CASSGGTSPVGAYEKLFF
cdr3_nt: TGTGCCAGCAGCGGGGGAACCAGCCCCGTAGGGGCTTATGAAAAACTGTTTTTT

j_call: TRBJ2-7
d_call: TRBD1
cdr3_length: 14
v_call: TRBV30
clone_size: few
cdr3_aa: CAWSYRDRTYEQYF
cdr3_nt: TGTGCCTGGAGTTACCGGGACAGGACTTACGAGCAGTACTTC

j_call: TRBJ2-4
d_call: NA
cdr3_length: 14
v_call: TRBV1
clone_size: few
cdr3_aa: CTSSQGAPVDIQYF
cdr3_nt: TGCACCAGCAGCCAAGGGGCCCCTGTCGACATTCAGTACTTC

j_call: TRBJ1-2
d_call: NA
cdr3_length: 15
v_call: TRBV9
clone_size: few
cdr3_aa: CASSVGAQKNYGYTF
cdr3_nt: TGTGCCAGCAGCGTAGGTGCCCAGAAAAACTATGGCTACACCTTC

j_call: TRBJ2-7
d_call: NA
cdr3_length: 16
v_call: TRBV7-8
clone_size: NA
cdr3_aa: CASSPMAGTSSYEQYF
cdr3_nt: TGTGCCAGCAGCCCGATGGCCGGGACATCTTCCTACGAGCAGTACTTC

j_call: TRBJ2-1
d_call: TRBD1
cdr3_length: 17
v_call: TRBV4-1
clone_size: NA
cdr3_aa: CASSQDPGTGGFDEQFF
cdr3_nt: TGCGCCAGCAGCCAAGACCCCGGGACAGGGGGCTTCGATGAGCAGTTCTTC

j_call: TRBJ2-3
d_call: NA
cdr3_length: 13
v_call: TRBV2
clone_size: NA
cdr3_aa: CASSGTVTDTQYF
cdr3_nt: TGTGCCAGCAGTGGGACAGTCACAGATACGCAGTATTTT

j_call: TRBJ1-5
d_call: TRBD1
cdr3_length: 17
v_call: TRBV6-1
clone_size: NA
cdr3_aa: CASSEAGTGGSNQPQHF
cdr3_nt: TGTGCCAGCAGTGAAGCCGGGACAGGGGGAAGCAATCAGCCCCAGCATTTT

j_call: TRBJ2-7
d_call: TRBD1
cdr3_length: 15
v_call: TRBV27
clone_size: few
cdr3_aa: CASRGQGAKKGEQYF
cdr3_nt: TGTGCCAGCAGGGGACAGGGGGCGAAGAAGGGCGAGCAGTACTTC

j_call: TRBJ2-7
d_call: TRBD2
cdr3_length: 13
v_call: TRBV5-1
clone_size: few
cdr3_aa: CASSLGAGLEQYF
cdr3_nt: TGCGCCAGCAGCTTGGGAGCGGGACTCGAGCAGTACTTC

j_call: TRBJ2-2
d_call: NA
cdr3_length: 13
v_call: TRBV5-4
clone_size: few
cdr3_aa: CASSLDYYRELFF
cdr3_nt: TGTGCCAGCAGCCTAGACTACTACCGGGAGCTGTTTTTT

j_call: TRBJ1-1
d_call: NA
cdr3_length: 13
v_call: TRBV7-3
clone_size: few
cdr3_aa: CASKREPNTEAFF
cdr3_nt: TGTGCCAGCAAGCGGGAGCCGAACACTGAAGCTTTCTTT

j_call: TRBJ2-1
d_call: NA
cdr3_length: 14
v_call: TRBV30
clone_size: few
cdr3_aa: CAWSRLVGVHEQFF
cdr3_nt: TGTGCCTGGAGTCGTTTGGTGGGAGTCCATGAGCAGTTCTTC

j_call: TRBJ2-4
d_call: NA
cdr3_length: 15
v_call: TRBV5-6
clone_size: few
cdr3_aa: CASSFQLLDKNIQYF
cdr3_nt: TGTGCCAGCAGCTTCCAACTTTTAGACAAAAACATTCAGTACTTC

j_call: TRBJ2-7
d_call: TRBD2
cdr3_length: 18
v_call: TRBV25-1
clone_size: NA
cdr3_aa: CASSSHHGLAGGLYEQYF
cdr3_nt: TGTGCCAGCAGTTCCCACCATGGACTAGCGGGAGGGTTATACGAGCAGTACTTC

j_call: TRBJ2-7
d_call: NA
cdr3_length: 13
v_call: TRBV6-5
clone_size: few
cdr3_aa: CASTSPGVYEQYF
cdr3_nt: TGTGCCAGCACCTCACCGGGGGTCTACGAGCAGTACTTC

j_call: TRBJ2-7
d_call: TRBD2
cdr3_length: 15
v_call: TRBV2
clone_size: NA
cdr3_aa: CASSENSGSSYEQYF
cdr3_nt: TGTGCCAGCAGTGAAAACAGCGGGAGCTCCTACGAGCAGTACTTC

j_call: TRBJ2-3
d_call: TRBD2
cdr3_length: 14
v_call: TRBV15
clone_size: few
cdr3_aa: CATQSGRAPDTQYF
cdr3_nt: TGTGCCACCCAAAGCGGGAGGGCCCCAGATACGCAGTATTTT

j_call: TRBJ1-2
d_call: NA
cdr3_length: 12
v_call: TRBV19
clone_size: NA
cdr3_aa: CASSTWSYGYTF
cdr3_nt: TGTGCCAGTAGTACGTGGAGTTATGGCTACACCTTC

j_call: TRBJ1-4
d_call: NA
cdr3_length: 15
v_call: TRBV5-6
clone_size: NA
cdr3_aa: CASSLGRGTNEKLFF
cdr3_nt: TGTGCCAGCAGCTTGGGTAGGGGAACTAATGAAAAACTGTTTTTT

j_call: TRBJ2-3
d_call: TRBD2
cdr3_length: 16
v_call: TRBV7-2
clone_size: few
cdr3_aa: CASSLSGGSSTDTQYF
cdr3_nt: TGTGCCAGCAGCTTAAGTGGCGGGAGTAGTACAGATACGCAGTATTTT

j_call: TRBJ1-1
d_call: NA
cdr3_length: 14
v_call: TRBV6-5
clone_size: few
cdr3_aa: CASSRDTLSGEAFF
cdr3_nt: TGTGCCAGCAGTCGGGACACCCTCAGCGGTGAAGCTTTCTTT

j_call: TRBJ1-2
d_call: TRBD1
cdr3_length: 15
v_call: TRBV18
clone_size: NA
cdr3_aa: CASSPSADRGYGYTF
cdr3_nt: TGTGCCAGCTCACCTTCGGCGGACAGGGGATATGGCTACACCTTC

j_call: TRBJ1-3
d_call: NA
cdr3_length: 16
v_call: TRBV7-2
clone_size: NA
cdr3_aa: CASSSPTGTSGNTIYF
cdr3_nt: TGTGCCAGCAGCTCCCCGACAGGAACCTCTGGAAACACCATATATTTT

j_call: TRBJ1-5
d_call: TRBD1
cdr3_length: 15
v_call: TRBV7-2
clone_size: few
cdr3_aa: CASSRNRGGNQPQHF
cdr3_nt: TGTGCCAGCAGCCGGAACAGGGGAGGCAATCAGCCCCAGCATTTT

j_call: TRBJ1-2
d_call: TRBD1
cdr3_length: 15
v_call: TRBV5-1
clone_size: few
cdr3_aa: CASHEPADRVFGYTF
cdr3_nt: TGCGCCAGCCACGAGCCGGCGGACAGGGTTTTTGGCTACACCTTC

j_call: TRBJ2-1
d_call: NA
cdr3_length: 14
v_call: TRBV5-1
clone_size: NA
cdr3_aa: CASSLGQTYNEQFF
cdr3_nt: TGCGCCAGCAGCTTGGGACAGACCTACAATGAGCAGTTCTTC

j_call: TRBJ1-1
d_call: TRBD1
cdr3_length: 16
v_call: TRBV25-1
clone_size: NA
cdr3_aa: CASSEYRRGPDTEAFF
cdr3_nt: TGTGCCAGCAGTGAATATAGGAGGGGGCCGGACACTGAAGCTTTCTTT

j_call: TRBJ2-7
d_call: TRBD2
cdr3_length: 17
v_call: TRBV19
clone_size: few
cdr3_aa: CASSIMGRTGGPYEQYF
cdr3_nt: TGTGCCAGTAGTATAATGGGGCGGACGGGAGGGCCTTACGAGCAGTACTTC

j_call: TRBJ1-2
d_call: NA
cdr3_length: 13
v_call: TRBV6-1
clone_size: NA
cdr3_aa: CASSVRGFRGYTF
cdr3_nt: TGTGCCAGCAGTGTACGCGGGTTTCGGGGCTACACCTTC